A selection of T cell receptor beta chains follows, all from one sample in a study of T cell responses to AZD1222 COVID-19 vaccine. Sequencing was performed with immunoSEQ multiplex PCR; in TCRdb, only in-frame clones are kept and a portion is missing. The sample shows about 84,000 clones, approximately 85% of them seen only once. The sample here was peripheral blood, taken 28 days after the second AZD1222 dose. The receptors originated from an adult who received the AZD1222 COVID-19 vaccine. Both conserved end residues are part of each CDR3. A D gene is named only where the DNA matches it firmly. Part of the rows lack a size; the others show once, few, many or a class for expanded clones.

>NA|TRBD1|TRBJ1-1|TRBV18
CASSRDRDVEAFF
TGTGCCAGCTCACGCGACAGGGATGTTGAAGCTTTCTTT
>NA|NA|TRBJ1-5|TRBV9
CASSVDPRQPQHF
TGTGCCAGCAGCGTCGACCCACGTCAGCCCCAGCATTTT
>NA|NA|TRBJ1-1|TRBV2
CASSEGRGGTEAFF
TGTGCCAGCAGTGAAGGCAGGGGCGGCACAGAAGCTTTCTTT
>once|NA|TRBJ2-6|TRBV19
CASNDSPLSGANVLTF
TGTGCCAGTAACGACAGTCCCCTCTCTGGGGCCAACGTCCTGACTTTC
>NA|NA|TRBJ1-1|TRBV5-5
CASSNSLVDTEAFF
TGTGCCAGCAGTAATAGCCTCGTGGACACTGAAGCTTTCTTT
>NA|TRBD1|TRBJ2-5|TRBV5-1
CASSWDRGVGETQYF
TGCGCCAGCAGCTGGGACAGGGGTGTGGGGGAGACCCAGTACTTC
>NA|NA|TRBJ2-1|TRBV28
CASSLALQRAYNEQFF
TGTGCCAGCAGTTTAGCTCTTCAGAGAGCCTACAATGAGCAGTTCTTC
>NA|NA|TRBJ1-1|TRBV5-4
CASSPPPKAGANTEAFF
TGTGCCAGCAGCCCCCCCCCAAAGGCAGGGGCGAACACTGAAGCTTTCTTT
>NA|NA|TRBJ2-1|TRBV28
CASKHPGYNEQFF
TGTGCCTCAAAACACCCGGGGTACAATGAGCAGTTCTTC
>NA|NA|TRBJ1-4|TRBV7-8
CASSPPSGRREKLFF
TGTGCCAGCAGCCCGCCCAGCGGGCGTCGAGAAAAACTGTTTTTT
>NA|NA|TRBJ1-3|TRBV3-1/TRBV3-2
CASSQGNTIYF
TGTGCCAGCAGCCAAGGGAACACCATATATTTT
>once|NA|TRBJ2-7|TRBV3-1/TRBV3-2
CASSPGTFHSYEQYF
TGTGCCAGCAGCCCCGGGACTTTCCACTCCTACGAGCAGTACTTC
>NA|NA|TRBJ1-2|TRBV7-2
CASSLAGAKKANYGYTF
TGTGCCAGCAGCTTAGCGGGGGCCAAAAAAGCTAACTATGGCTACACCTTC
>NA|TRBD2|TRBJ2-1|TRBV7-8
CASSSAVLAGGSNNEQFF
TGTGCCAGCAGCTCGGCGGTCCTAGCGGGGGGGTCTAACAATGAGCAGTTCTTC
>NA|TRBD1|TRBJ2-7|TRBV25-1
CASTDRDSSYEQYF
TGTGCCAGCACCGACAGGGATAGCTCCTACGAGCAGTACTTC
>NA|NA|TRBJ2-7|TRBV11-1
CASSWGRGASGEQYF
TGTGCCAGCAGCTGGGGGCGGGGCGCCTCAGGGGAGCAGTACTTC
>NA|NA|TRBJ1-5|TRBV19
CASSFGSNQPQHF
TGTGCCAGTAGTTTCGGTAGCAATCAGCCCCAGCATTTT
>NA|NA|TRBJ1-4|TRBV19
CASRTIGSNEKLFF
TGTGCCAGCAGAACGATAGGGTCTAATGAAAAACTGTTTTTT
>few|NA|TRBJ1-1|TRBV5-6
CASSLAWWASEAFF
TGTGCCAGCAGCTTGGCCTGGTGGGCCTCTGAAGCTTTCTTT
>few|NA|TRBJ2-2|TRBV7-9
CASSLRGYTGELFF
TGTGCCAGCAGCTTGAGGGGATACACCGGGGAGCTGTTTTTT
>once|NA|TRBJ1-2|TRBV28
CASSFTRGGGYTF
TGTGCCAGCAGTTTCACGAGGGGCGGTGGCTACACCTTC
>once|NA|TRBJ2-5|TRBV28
CASSALGHRVSETQYF
TGTGCCAGCAGTGCTCTCGGACACAGGGTCTCGGAGACCCAGTACTTC
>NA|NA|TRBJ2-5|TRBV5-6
CASSGTGTQAYETQYF
TGTGCCAGCAGCGGTACCGGGACACAGGCATATGAGACCCAGTACTTC
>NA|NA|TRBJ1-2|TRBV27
CASSLQGSYGYTF
TGTGCCAGCAGTTTGCAGGGCTCCTATGGCTACACCTTC
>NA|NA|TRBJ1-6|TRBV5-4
CASGFDYNSPLHF
TGTGCCAGCGGGTTTGATTATAATTCACCCCTCCACTTT
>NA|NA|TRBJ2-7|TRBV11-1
CASSLVRGGSYEQYF
TGTGCCAGCAGCTTAGTTCGTGGAGGGTCTTACGAGCAGTACTTC
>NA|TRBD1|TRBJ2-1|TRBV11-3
CASSLTGDPNEQFF
TGTGCCAGCAGCTTGACAGGGGACCCCAATGAGCAGTTCTTC
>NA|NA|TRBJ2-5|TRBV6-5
CASRYRDFQETQYF
TGTGCCAGCAGATACCGGGACTTTCAAGAGACCCAGTACTTC
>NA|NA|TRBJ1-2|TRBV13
CASSLGQADPNYGYTF
TGTGCCAGCAGCTTAGGCCAGGCCGATCCTAACTATGGCTACACCTTC
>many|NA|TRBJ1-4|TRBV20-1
CSASQGQLGEKLFF
TGCAGTGCTAGTCAGGGGCAGTTAGGCGAAAAACTGTTTTTT